The sequence of this T cell receptor beta chain was determined in a study of CD8 T cells in Susac syndrome. The germline gives CDR1 MNHEY, CDR2 SMNVEV (reference sequence). V lost 5 bases and J lost 5, with 13 bases in between. This CDR3 comprises 14 residues. An amount of RNA that ranged from roughly 0.45 to 1 ug was reverse transcribed with random hexamers. Across 54 Vbeta and 13 Jbeta, TCR beta CDR3 was amplified with immunoSEQ multiplex PCR. TCRdb re-derived calls from the immunoSEQ multiplex PCR reads in MiXCR, one entry per CDR3 protein. The sample shows around 200,000 distinct CDR3 sequences, about 94% of them seen only once.

J is TRBJ2-1 and V is TRBV27; no clear D gene. Input material: CD8+ T cells from PBMCs. The receptor was derived from a human donor with multiple sclerosis. CDR3 sequence (DNA): TGTGCCAGCAGTCCCTACGATTACGACAATGAGCAGTTCTTC. Its protein product is CASSPYDYDNEQFF.